One and the same sample provided the 22 T cell receptor beta chains below, sequenced in a study of neurological immune-mediated disorders. From the 5' RACE reads, TCRdb called clonotypes with MiXCR, one entry per CDR3 protein. The data hold 50,000 to 60,000 distinct CDR3 sequences, with roughly 2.5% observed a single time. Material for sequencing was PBMCs. Receptors originate from a man between 50 and 59 years old with multiple sclerosis.

The chain is built from TRBV5-1 and TRBJ1-1; TRBD1 aligns across 8 bases. CDR3 length equals 15 residues. Germline assignment: CDR1 SGHRS and CDR2 YFSETQ. The V and J ends lost 2 bases and 1 base, in that order; junction bases with no gene match: 4. For the CDR3, the DNA is TGCGCCAGCAGCTTTCAGGGGGCCCCGAACACTGAAGCTTTCTTT. It translates to CASSFQGAPNTEAFF.

This clonotype showed up many times. The chain is built from TRBV7-2 and TRBJ2-1, with D tentatively TRBD2 (6 bases). V dropped 4 bases and J dropped 1 base, with 14 bases sitting between them. This CDR3 comprises 16 residues. Germline loops: CDR1 SGHTA, CDR2 FQGNSA. The CDR3 DNA follows: TGTGCCAGCAGCTGGGACGGGGGACGGTCCTACAATGAGCAGTTCTTC. Its protein is CASSWDGGRSYNEQFF.

The chain carries TRBV27 and TRBJ1-1, with D perhaps matching TRBD1 (6 bases). Germline-derived CDR1 and CDR2 are MNHEY and SMNVEV (reference sequence). The CDR3 loop spans 14 amino acids. Trimming took 5 bases from V and 4 from J, leaving 14 bases between them. CDR3 in DNA: TGTGCCAGCAGTCGGGCAGGGGAGGCCACTGAAGCTTTCTTT. It encodes CASSRAGEATEAFF.

Many counts were recorded for this clonotype. The V call is TRBV9, the J call TRBJ2-2, with TRBD2 identical over 8 bases. This CDR3 is 15 amino acids long. CDR1 and CDR2 (germline): SGDLS, YYNGEE. The V and J ends lost 2 bases and 4 bases, in that order; junction bases with no gene match: 4. CDR3 bases: TGTGCCAGCAGCGTCGGGGGGGCTGGCACCGGGGAGCTGTTTTTT. This codes for CASSVGGAGTGELFF.

This clonotype was observed at least ten times. The gene calls are TRBV12-3 or TRBV12-4 and TRBJ1-2; a possible D gene is TRBD1 (6 bases). Between the trimmed V and J ends, which lost 4 bases and 6 bases, there was a span of 12 bases. The CDR3 loop spans 13 amino acids. In nucleotides, the CDR3 is TGTGCCAGCAGTTCGCCTACAGGGAATGGCTACACCTTC. It is translated as CASSSPTGNGYTF.

This clonotype was counted ten times or more. CDR3 protein: CASNADGYEQYF. CDR3 in DNA: TGTGCCAGCAACGCAGACGGCTACGAGCAGTACTTC. This chain uses TRBV12-3 or TRBV12-4 with TRBJ2-7; D remains ambiguous. Trimming removed 7 bases from V and 3 bases from J, with 10 bases in between. The CDR3 length is 12 residues.

This clonotype was counted ten times or more. V and J are TRBV10-3 and TRBJ2-3; 12 nucleotides line up with TRBD2. The CDR3 loop spans 15 amino acids. Germline CDR1 is ENHRY and CDR2 is SYGVKD. The V and J ends lost 7 bases and 1 base, in that order; junction bases with no gene match: 3. DNA for the CDR3: TGTGCCATCAATACTAGCGGGGGGCGCACAGATACGCAGTATTTT. Its translation is CAINTSGGRTDTQYF.

With regard to this clonotype: This sequence may be a read error, since a much larger clone differs from it by one base. Here the CDR3 omits its conserved ending phenylalanine or tryptophan, so a read error is the likely source. The chain joins TRBV5-1 to TRBJ2-5; D may be TRBD2 (6 bases). V gave up 0 bases and J gave up 1 base, with 10 bases separating them. This CDR3 is 15 amino acids long. Germline V gene data show CDR1 as SGHRS and CDR2 as YFSETQ. CDR3 sequence: CASSLEGRSQETQYC. The CDR3 DNA follows: TGCGCCAGCAGCTTGGAAGGGAGGTCCCAAGAGACCCAGTACTGC.

There are many counts of this clonotype. The chain recombines TRBV10-3 with TRBJ2-1, with TRBD1 matching over 7 bases. Germline lookup yields CDR1 ENHRY and CDR2 SYGVKD. The V and J ends lost 0 bases and 5 bases, in that order; junction bases with no gene match: 7. This CDR3 is 16 amino acids long. CDR3 in DNA: TGTGCCATCAGTGAGTCGGGACAGACTATCAACAATGAGCAGTTCTTC. Translated, it gives CAISESGQTINNEQFF.

The rearrangement joins TRBV5-1 to TRBJ2-3; D uncertain. Trimming pared 0 bases from V and 2 bases from J, leaving 10 bases between. The CDR3 totals 15 residues. Germline CDR1 SGHRS, CDR2 YFSETQ. The CDR3 sequence is CASSLVPGPTDTQYF. CDR3 DNA: TGCGCCAGCAGCTTGGTCCCGGGCCCCACAGATACGCAGTATTTT.

This clonotype was counted ten times or more. The chain links TRBV6-5 to TRBJ2-7, with 10 bases identical to TRBD1. The CDR3 spans 14 residues. J was trimmed by 6 bases and V by 7 bases; bases with no gene match: 9. Looked up from germline, CDR1 is MNHEY and CDR2 is SVGAGI. Written as DNA, the CDR3 is TGTGCCAGCACCCGAGGACAGGGGGGTATCGAGCAGTACTTC. Its translation is CASTRGQGGIEQYF.

This clonotype was found many times. The chain combines TRBV18 with TRBJ2-7; tentatively, D is TRBD1 (5 bases). Per germline, CDR1 KGHSH and CDR2 LQKENI. This CDR3 has 14 residues. Trimming took off 2 bases at V and 2 bases at J, with 10 bases between the two ends. The CDR3 nucleotides are TGTGCCAGCTCACCAGTGACAGAAGCCTACGAGCAGTACTTC. Protein: CASSPVTEAYEQYF.

This clonotype was counted many times. The chain employs TRBV5-1 and TRBJ1-2; 7 bases align to TRBD1. V shed 4 bases and J 0 bases; nucleotides not matched to a gene: 3. CDR1 and CDR2 (germline): SGHRS, YFSETQ. CDR3 length: 14 amino acids. The CDR3, as DNA: TGCGCCAGCAGCCCGGGACAGACTAACTATGGCTACACCTTC. Amino acid sequence: CASSPGQTNYGYTF.

At least ten counts were recorded for this clonotype. This rearrangement joins TRBV20-1 to TRBJ1-5; D is uncertain. V was cut by 0 bases and J by 7 bases, with 13 bases left in between. The CDR3 consists of 14 residues. The germline CDR1 and CDR2 sequences are DFQATT and SNEGSKA (reference sequence). The CDR3 loop is CSAREGRVGQPQHF. CDR3 DNA: TGCAGTGCTAGAGAAGGAAGGGTTGGCCAGCCCCAGCATTTT.

This clonotype was seen repeatedly, ten times or more. V gene TRBV19 combines with J gene TRBJ2-7, with 8 nucleotides matching TRBD2. The germline V gene encodes CDR1 LNHDA and CDR2 SQIVND (reference sequence). This CDR3 is 16 amino acids long. The V segment lost 3 bases and the J segment 7 bases; nucleotides outside the gene matches: 14. The CDR3 region is CASSMSLLAASFEQYF. CDR3 nucleotide sequence: TGTGCCAGTAGTATGTCCCTACTAGCGGCCTCATTTGAGCAGTACTTC.

This clonotype was picked up many times. V and J are TRBV20-1 and TRBJ1-6; 7 bases are a match to TRBD1. Trimming at V came to 0 bases and at J to 9 bases, leaving 5 bases not matched to a gene. Looked up from germline, CDR1 is DFQATT and CDR2 is SNEGSKA (reference sequence). This CDR3 spans 14 amino acids. The CDR3 reads CSARDGGGSSPLHF. The CDR3 DNA is TGCAGTGCTAGAGATGGAGGGGGCAGTTCACCCCTCCACTTT.

Ten or more counts support this clonotype. This chain links TRBV5-5 with TRBJ2-5; 7 bases agree with TRBD1. The CDR3 has 14 residues. J was trimmed by 6 bases and V by 0 bases; bases with no gene match: 5. CDR1 is SGHKS and CDR2 is YYEKEE in the germline V gene (reference sequence). In nucleotides, the CDR3 is TGTGCCAGCAGCTTGGCCGGGACAGAGCAGACCCAGTACTTC. It specifies CASSLAGTEQTQYF.

This clonotype came up many times. This chain uses TRBV27 with TRBJ1-6; D is unclear. V lost 5 bases and J 2 bases, leaving 13 bases between the germline ends. The CDR3 extends over 16 amino acids. Per germline, CDR1 MNHEY and CDR2 SMNVEV (reference sequence). The CDR3 sequence is CASSPSSWAYNSPLHF. The DNA of the CDR3 is TGTGCCAGCAGTCCGTCCTCCTGGGCCTATAATTCACCCCTCCACTTT.

This clonotype has ten or more counts. This chain connects TRBV7-2 to TRBJ2-1, with a tentative D call TRBD2 (5 bases). The length of the CDR3 is 12 residues. V gave up 0 bases and J gave up 12 bases, with 9 bases separating them. The germline CDR1 and CDR2 sequences are SGHTA and FQGNSA. In DNA form, the CDR3 reads TGTGCCAGCAGCTTAGCACTAGGCGGGCAGTTCTTC. It specifies CASSLALGGQFF.

This clonotype was seen ten or more times. One end of the junction is discordant with germline, which a read error may explain. V is TRBV6-5 and J is TRBJ2-2; D is uncertain. This CDR3 comprises 13 residues. The germline gives CDR1 MNHEY, CDR2 SVGAGI. This CDR3 reads CASRYSNSGELFF. CDR3 nucleotide sequence: TGTGCCAGCAGGTACTCGAATTCCGGGGAGCTGTTTTTT.

This clonotype was detected ten times or more. The genes are TRBV20-1 and TRBJ2-1; 9 bases are shared with TRBD2. Germline V gene sequence: CDR1 DFQATT, CDR2 SNEGSKA (reference sequence). V was clipped by 1 base and J by 2 bases; unmatched bases: 3. This CDR3 comprises 15 residues. CDR3 residues: CSARVSGGTYNEQFF. The CDR3 region has the DNA TGCAGTGCTAGAGTTAGCGGGGGAACCTACAATGAGCAGTTCTTC.

At least ten counts were recorded for this clonotype. The chain links TRBV6-2 or TRBV6-3 to TRBJ2-7, with no clear D. Trimming removed 2 bases from V and 0 bases from J, with 17 bases in between. Per germline, CDR1 MNHEY and CDR2 SVGEGT. The CDR3 covers 17 residues. The CDR3 region has the DNA TGTGCCAGCAGTTACCCCCACCTCAGGCGGAGCTCCTACGAGCAGTACTTC. Amino acid sequence: CASSYPHLRRSSYEQYF.